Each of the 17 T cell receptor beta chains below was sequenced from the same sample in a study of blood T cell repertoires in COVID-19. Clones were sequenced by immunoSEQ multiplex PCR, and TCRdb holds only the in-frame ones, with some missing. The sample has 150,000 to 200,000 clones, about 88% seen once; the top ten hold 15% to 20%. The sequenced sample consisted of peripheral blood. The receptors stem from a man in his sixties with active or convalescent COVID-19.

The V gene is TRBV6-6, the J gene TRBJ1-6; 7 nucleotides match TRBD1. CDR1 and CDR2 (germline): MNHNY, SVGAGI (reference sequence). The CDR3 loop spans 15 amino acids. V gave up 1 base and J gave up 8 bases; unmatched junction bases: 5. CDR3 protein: CASSYFSQGDSPLHF. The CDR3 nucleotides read TGTGCCAGCAGTTACTTTAGCCAGGGGGATTCACCCCTCCACTTT.

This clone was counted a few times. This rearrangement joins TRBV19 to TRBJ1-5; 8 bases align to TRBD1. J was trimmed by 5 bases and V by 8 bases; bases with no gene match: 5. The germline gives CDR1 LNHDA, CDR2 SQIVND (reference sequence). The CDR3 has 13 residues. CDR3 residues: CASLDRVDQPQHF. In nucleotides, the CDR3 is TGTGCCAGTCTGGACAGGGTGGATCAGCCCCAGCATTTT. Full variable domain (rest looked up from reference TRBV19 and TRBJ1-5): DGGITQSPKYLFRKEGQNVTLSCEQNLNHDAMYWYRQDPGQGLRLIYYSQIVNDFQKGDIAEGYSVSREKKESFPLTVTSAQKNPTAFYLCASLDRVDQPQHFGDGTRLSIL.

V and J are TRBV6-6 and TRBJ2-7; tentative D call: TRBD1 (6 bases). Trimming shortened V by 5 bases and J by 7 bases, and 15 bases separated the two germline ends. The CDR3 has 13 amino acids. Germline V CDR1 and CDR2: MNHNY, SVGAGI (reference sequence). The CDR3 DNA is TGTGCCAGCAGTAGACAAACAGGGTCGGAGCAGTACTTC. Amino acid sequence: CASSRQTGSEQYF.

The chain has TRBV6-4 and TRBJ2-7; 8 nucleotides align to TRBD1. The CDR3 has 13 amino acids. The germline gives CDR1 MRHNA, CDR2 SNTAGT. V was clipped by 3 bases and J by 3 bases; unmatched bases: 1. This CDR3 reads CASSEQGGYEQYF. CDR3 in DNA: TGTGCCAGCAGTGAACAGGGGGGCTACGAGCAGTACTTC.

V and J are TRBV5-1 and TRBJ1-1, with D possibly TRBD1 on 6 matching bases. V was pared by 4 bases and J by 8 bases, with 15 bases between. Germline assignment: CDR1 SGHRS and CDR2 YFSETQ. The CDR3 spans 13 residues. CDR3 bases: TGCGCCAGCAGCCCATGGGACATCGGGGAAGCTTTCTTT. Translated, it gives CASSPWDIGEAFF.

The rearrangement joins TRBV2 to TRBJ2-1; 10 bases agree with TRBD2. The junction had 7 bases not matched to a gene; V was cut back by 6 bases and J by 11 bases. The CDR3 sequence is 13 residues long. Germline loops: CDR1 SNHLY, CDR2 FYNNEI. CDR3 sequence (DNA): TGTGCCAGCAGGGGACTAGCGAATGTTCAGCAGTTCTTC. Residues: CASRGLANVQQFF.

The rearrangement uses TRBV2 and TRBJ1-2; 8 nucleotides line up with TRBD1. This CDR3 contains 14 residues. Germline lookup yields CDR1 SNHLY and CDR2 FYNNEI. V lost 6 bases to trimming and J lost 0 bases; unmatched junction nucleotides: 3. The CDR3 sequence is CASRTGVSNYGYTF. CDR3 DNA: TGTGCCAGCAGGACAGGGGTGTCTAACTATGGCTACACCTTC.

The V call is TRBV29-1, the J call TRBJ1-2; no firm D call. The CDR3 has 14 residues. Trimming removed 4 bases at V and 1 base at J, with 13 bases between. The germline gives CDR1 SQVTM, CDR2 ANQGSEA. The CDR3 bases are TGCAGCGTTGTTGCGGGGTCGGTTAACTATGGCTACACCTTC. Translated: CSVVAGSVNYGYTF.

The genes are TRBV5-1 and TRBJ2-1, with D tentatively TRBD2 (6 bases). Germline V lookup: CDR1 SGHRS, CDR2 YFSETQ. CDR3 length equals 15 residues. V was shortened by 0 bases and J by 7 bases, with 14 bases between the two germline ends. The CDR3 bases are TGCGCCAGCAGCTTGGCAGGAGGCCGGGGGAATGAGCAGTTCTTC. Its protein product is CASSLAGGRGNEQFF.

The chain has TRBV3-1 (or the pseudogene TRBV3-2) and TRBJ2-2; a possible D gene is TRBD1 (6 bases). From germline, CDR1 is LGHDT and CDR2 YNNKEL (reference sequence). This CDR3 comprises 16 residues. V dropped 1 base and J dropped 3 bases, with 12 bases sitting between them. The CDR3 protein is CASSQGTGTHTGELFF. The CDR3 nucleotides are TGTGCCAGCAGCCAAGGAACAGGGACCCACACCGGGGAGCTGTTTTTT.

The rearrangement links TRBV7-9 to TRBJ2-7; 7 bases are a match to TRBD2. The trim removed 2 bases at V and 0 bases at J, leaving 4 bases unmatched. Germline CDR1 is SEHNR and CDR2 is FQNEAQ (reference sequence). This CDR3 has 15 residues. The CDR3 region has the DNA TGTGCCAGCAGCTTATGGGACTACCACTCCTACGAGCAGTACTTC. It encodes CASSLWDYHSYEQYF. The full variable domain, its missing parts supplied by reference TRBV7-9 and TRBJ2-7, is DTGVSQNPRHKITKRGQNVTFRCDPISEHNRLYWYRQTLGQGPEFLTYFQNEAQLEKSRLLSDRFSAERPKGSFSTLEIQRTEQGDSAMYLCASSLWDYHSYEQYFGPGTRLTVT.

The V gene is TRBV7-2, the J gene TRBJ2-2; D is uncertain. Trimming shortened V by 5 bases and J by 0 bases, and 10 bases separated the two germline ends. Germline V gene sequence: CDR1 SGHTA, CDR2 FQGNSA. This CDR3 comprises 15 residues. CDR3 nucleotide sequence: TGTGCCAGCAGCGCGACGGGTACGAACACCGGGGAGCTGTTTTTT. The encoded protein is CASSATGTNTGELFF.

CDR3 coding DNA: TGTGCCAGCAGTACCCTAGCGGGGGGTTCGGATACGCAGTATTTT. Encoded protein: CASSTLAGGSDTQYF. J is TRBJ2-3 and V is TRBV6-5; 11 nucleotides line up with TRBD2. Germline lookup yields CDR1 MNHEY and CDR2 SVGAGI. The ends lost 5 bases at V and 6 bases at J; junction bases unmatched: 7. The CDR3 length is 15 residues.

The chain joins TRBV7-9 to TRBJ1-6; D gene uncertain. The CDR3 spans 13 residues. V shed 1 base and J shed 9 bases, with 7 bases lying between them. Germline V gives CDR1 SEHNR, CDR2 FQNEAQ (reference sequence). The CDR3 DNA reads TGTGCCAGCAGCTTAGACTTTCCTTCACCCCTCCACTTT. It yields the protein CASSLDFPSPLHF.

CDR3 sequence reads: CATSRDPGGNYNEQFF. In DNA form, the CDR3 reads TGTGCCACCAGCAGAGATCCAGGGGGGAACTACAATGAGCAGTTCTTC. The chain couples TRBV15 to TRBJ2-1; possible D gene TRBD1, 7 bases. The CDR3 totals 16 residues. Germline CDR1 reads LNHNV; CDR2 reads YYDKDF (reference sequence). V was shortened by 0 bases and J by 3 bases, with 12 bases between the two germline ends.

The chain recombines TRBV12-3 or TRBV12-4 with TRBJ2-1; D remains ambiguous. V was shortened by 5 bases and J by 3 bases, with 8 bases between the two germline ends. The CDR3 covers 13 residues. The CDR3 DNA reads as TGTGCCAGCAGTCCTACGGTCTACAATGAGCAGTTCTTC. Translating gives CASSPTVYNEQFF.

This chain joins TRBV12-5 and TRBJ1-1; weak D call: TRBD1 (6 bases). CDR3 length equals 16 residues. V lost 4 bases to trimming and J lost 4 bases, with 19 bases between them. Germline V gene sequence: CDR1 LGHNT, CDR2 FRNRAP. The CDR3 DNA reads TGTGCTAGTGGTTCGTTCCGGGGGGGCTCGAGCACTGAAGCTTTCTTT. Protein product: CASGSFRGGSSTEAFF.